The 22 T cell receptor beta chains below were found in one sample sequenced in a study of shared T cell receptors in the human thymus. Profiled with immunoSEQ multiplex PCR; TCRdb holds only in-frame clones, not every one. The table lists 650,000 to 950,000 clones, roughly 85% of them singletons. These records were also assigned to another study, of human thymus T cells.

The sequenced sample was thymocytes. The receptors originated from a girl less than two years old with a congenital heart defect.

The V gene is TRBV9, the J gene TRBJ1-3; no definite D call. The germline CDR1 and CDR2 sequences are SGDLS and YYNGEE. V lost 2 bases, J lost 0 bases, and 12 bases lay in between. The CDR3 contains 16 residues. The CDR3 region has the DNA TGTGCCAGCAGCGTCGACAACCCTCGCTCTGGAAACACCATATATTTT. The encoded protein is CASSVDNPRSGNTIYF.

The chain employs TRBV4-3 and TRBJ2-7; maybe TRBD2 (6 bases). The germline V gene encodes CDR1 LGHNA and CDR2 YSLEER. V was shortened by 1 base and J by 6 bases, with 13 bases between the two germline ends. This CDR3 is built from 14 residues. The CDR3 sequence is CASSQAPGGSEQYF. As DNA, the CDR3 is TGCGCCAGCAGCCAAGCCCCTGGGGGGAGCGAGCAGTACTTC.

About this clone itself: Other DNA sequences in the sample encode the same CDR3. The CDR3 bases are TGTGCCAGCAGTCCCGGGACAGGTGAATCACCCCTCCACTTT. Translated: CASSPGTGESPLHF. This chain uses TRBV6-6 with TRBJ1-6; 8 bases are a match to TRBD1. Germline loops: CDR1 MNHNY, CDR2 SVGAGI (reference sequence). Trimming took 5 bases from V and 10 from J; bases not matched to a gene: 7. The CDR3 has 14 residues.

The genes are TRBV7-6 and TRBJ2-7, with 10 bases that match TRBD1. The length of the CDR3 is 16 residues. V lost 5 bases and J lost 2; bases outside the gene matches: 9. Looked up from germline, CDR1 is SGHVS and CDR2 is FNYEAQ. The CDR3 DNA is TGTGCCAGCAGCCCAATGGTGGGGACAGGGGCCTACGAGCAGTACTTC. Residues: CASSPMVGTGAYEQYF. The whole variable domain, remainder taken from reference TRBV7-6 and TRBJ2-7, is GAGVSQSPRYKVTKRGQDVALRCDPISGHVSLYWYRQALGQGPEFLTYFNYEAQQDKSGLPNDRFSAERPEGSISTLTIQRTEQRDSAMYRCASSPMVGTGAYEQYFGPGTRLTVT.

The chain is built from TRBV28 and TRBJ2-5; D call uncertain. The germline CDR1 and CDR2 sequences are MDHEN and SYDVKM. The CDR3 is made up of 14 amino acids. V was pared by 6 bases and J by 3 bases, with 14 bases between. The CDR3: CASSPSRGKETQYF. CDR3 bases: TGTGCCAGCAGCCCTAGTCGAGGAAAAGAGACCCAGTACTTC. The full variable domain, completed using reference TRBV28 and TRBJ2-5, is DVKVTQSSRYLVKRTGEKVFLECVQDMDHENMFWYRQDPGLGLRLIYFSYDVKMKEKGDIPEGYSVSREKKERFSLILESASTNQTSMYLCASSPSRGKETQYFGPGTRLLVL.

V gene TRBV5-1 combines with J gene TRBJ1-1; 7 bases line up with TRBD1. Germline lookup yields CDR1 SGHRS and CDR2 YFSETQ. The CDR3 covers 15 residues. The junction had 9 bases not matched to a gene; V was cut back by 1 base and J by 6 bases. The CDR3 reads CASSLLVGGIAEAFF. CDR3 coding DNA: TGCGCCAGCAGCTTGTTGGTAGGGGGCATTGCTGAAGCTTTCTTT.

This sequence joins TRBV18 and TRBJ2-7, with 12 bases lining up with TRBD2. There are 16 residues in the CDR3. J lost 1 base, V lost 3 bases, and 4 bases had no gene match. The germline V gene encodes CDR1 KGHSH and CDR2 LQKENI. CDR3 in DNA: TGTGCCAGCTCACCCGCCCTAGCGGGGGGGTCCTACGAGCAGTACTTC. It encodes CASSPALAGGSYEQYF. Full variable domain (remainder filled in from reference TRBV18 and TRBJ2-7): NAGVMQNPRHLVRRRGQEARLRCSPMKGHSHVYWYRQLPEEGLKFMVYLQKENIIDESGMPKERFSAEFPKEGPSILRIQQVVRGDSAAYFCASSPALAGGSYEQYFGPGTRLTVT.

This clone was recorded once. The gene calls are TRBV11-2 and TRBJ2-7; possible D gene TRBD2, 5 bases. Trimming stripped 2 bases from V and 12 bases from J, with 14 bases between. Germline CDR1 is SGHAT and CDR2 is FQNNGV. CDR3 length: 12 residues. DNA for the CDR3: TGTGCCAGCAGCTTATCAAAACGGGGTAGGTACTTC. Its translation is CASSLSKRGRYF.

The chain joins TRBV27 to TRBJ1-2; D is unresolved. Germline loops: CDR1 MNHEY, CDR2 SMNVEV (reference sequence). Trimming cost V 2 bases and J 4 bases, with 8 bases left between them. CDR3 length: 13 amino acids. The CDR3 sequence: CASSLQVGYGYTF. The CDR3 DNA sequence: TGTGCCAGCAGTTTACAGGTCGGCTATGGCTACACCTTC.

The chain links TRBV29-1 to TRBJ2-7; TRBD1 matches 9 bases. V shed 2 bases and J 6 bases; nucleotides not matched to a gene: 11. The CDR3 spans 15 residues. In germline, CDR1 is SQVTM, CDR2 ANQGSEA. In DNA, the CDR3 is TGCAGCGTTGAAATGCCGGGACAGGGCACCTCCGAGCAGTACTTC. Translation gives CSVEMPGQGTSEQYF.

The chain carries TRBV5-1 and TRBJ1-5; weak D call: TRBD1 (6 bases). There are 15 residues in the CDR3. Per germline, CDR1 SGHRS and CDR2 YFSETQ. With 2 bases removed from V and 5 bases from J, the gap between germline ends came to 14 bases. The CDR3, as DNA: TGCGCCAGCAGCTTAACAGGGAAAGCGTATCAGCCCCAGCATTTT. Translation: CASSLTGKAYQPQHF.

The gene calls are TRBV5-8 and TRBJ2-7; 8 nucleotides agree with TRBD1. This CDR3 comprises 15 residues. Germline assignment: CDR1 SGHTS and CDR2 YDEGEE. With V trimmed by 6 bases and J by 0 bases, 8 bases remained unmatched. This chain's CDR3 is CASTTGQEDSYEQYF. The CDR3 DNA sequence: TGTGCCAGCACCACGGGACAGGAGGACTCCTACGAGCAGTACTTC.

CDR3 DNA: TGTGCCAGCAGTCCTAGCGGGGTGGTACCAGATACGCAGTATTTT. Residues: CASSPSGVVPDTQYF. V is TRBV11-3 and J is TRBJ2-3, with 9 bases that match TRBD2. CDR3 length equals 15 residues. The germline gives CDR1 SGHNT, CDR2 YENEEA. J gave up 4 bases and V 6 bases, and 8 bases lay outside the gene matches.

The chain uses TRBV7-9 and TRBJ1-1; D is uncertain. Trimming cost V 5 bases and J 4 bases, with 29 bases left between them. Germline V gene lookup returns CDR1 SEHNR and CDR2 FQNEAQ (reference sequence). The CDR3 has 19 residues. Here the CDR3 DNA reads TGTGCCAGCAGCCCTCTTTTACCCCCCCGAGGGCAATCGGCCACTGAAGCTTTCTTT. Amino acids: CASSPLLPPRGQSATEAFF. The whole variable domain, filled in from reference TRBV7-9 and TRBJ1-1, reads DTGVSQNPRHKITKRGQNVTFRCDPISEHNRLYWYRQTLGQGPEFLTYFQNEAQLEKSRLLSDRFSAERPKGSFSTLEIQRTEQGDSAMYLCASSPLLPPRGQSATEAFFGQGTRLTVV.

The V gene is TRBV7-9, the J gene TRBJ1-2; D possibly corresponds to TRBD1 (6 bases). The germline V gene has CDR1 SEHNR and CDR2 FQNEAQ (reference sequence). V lost 7 bases and J lost 0, with 12 bases in between. The CDR3 is 14 residues long. The CDR3: CASTNKGANYGYTF. The CDR3 DNA reads as TGTGCCAGCACCAATAAGGGGGCTAACTATGGCTACACCTTC.

The V and J genes are TRBV28 and TRBJ2-1, with 10 bases lining up with TRBD2. The J segment lost 4 bases and the V segment lost 1 base, leaving 16 bases of the junction unmatched. The CDR3 runs to 20 residues. Germline V gene sequence: CDR1 MDHEN, CDR2 SYDVKM. The CDR3 DNA follows: TGTGCCAGCAGTTTATTGAGGCTAGCGGGGGCCCGCACCCGGTACAATGAGCAGTTCTTC. This encodes CASSLLRLAGARTRYNEQFF.

On this clone: An end of the junction does not agree with germline; a read error may underlie this. The J gene is TRBJ2-2, the V gene TRBV5-5, with 11 bases aligning to TRBD1. Germline lookup yields CDR1 SGHKS and CDR2 YYEKEE (reference sequence). This CDR3 contains 16 residues. The CDR3 DNA reads TGTGCCAGCAGGTTGGACAGGGGGCCGAACACCGGGGAGCTGTTTTTT. Translation gives CASRLDRGPNTGELFF.

The CDR3 here is CATTTGSGGNTEAFF. Written as DNA, the CDR3 is TGTGCCACTACAACAGGTTCCGGGGGGAACACTGAAGCTTTCTTT. The gene calls are TRBV2 and TRBJ1-1; tentatively, D is TRBD1 (5 bases). CDR1 and CDR2 (germline): SNHLY, FYNNEI. V was clipped by 10 bases and J by 1 base, with 19 bases between them. CDR3 length: 15 amino acids.

J is TRBJ2-3 and V is TRBV7-8; 9 bases are shared with TRBD1. CDR3 size: 15 residues. Germline V CDR1 and CDR2: SGHVS, FQNEAQ. Germline trimming cut 4 bases from V and 1 base from J; bases unmatched to any gene: 3. CDR3 DNA: TGTGCCAGCAGCTCGGGACAGGGTCGCACAGATACGCAGTATTTT. It encodes CASSSGQGRTDTQYF.

This clone has more than one count but fewer than ten. The chain is built from TRBV2 and TRBJ2-6, with 8 bases lining up with TRBD1. Germline V gene sequence: CDR1 SNHLY, CDR2 FYNNEI. The CDR3 contains 19 residues. Trimming at V came to 4 bases and at J to 0 bases, leaving 11 bases not matched to a gene. The CDR3 protein is CASSAHGQGLGSGANVLTF. The CDR3 nucleotides read TGTGCCAGCAGTGCCCATGGACAGGGCTTAGGCTCTGGGGCCAACGTCCTGACTTTC.

The gene calls are TRBV5-6 and TRBJ2-2; D is perhaps TRBD1 (5 bases). The CDR3 has 17 residues. Germline CDR1 is SGHDT and CDR2 is YYEEEE. V lost 2 bases and J 3 bases, leaving 17 bases between the germline ends. CDR3 nucleotides: TGTGCCAGCAGCTTAAGACAGAGCTACCGGGACACCGGGGAGCTGTTTTTT. Translated: CASSLRQSYRDTGELFF.

This clone was found once. The rearrangement links TRBV7-9 to TRBJ2-1; D is possibly TRBD1 (5 bases). Between the trimmed V and J ends, which lost 0 bases and 4 bases, there was a span of 13 bases. The CDR3 spans 16 residues. CDR1 and CDR2 (germline): SEHNR, FQNEAQ (reference sequence). CDR3 residues: CASSLAMAGLYNEQFF. CDR3 DNA sequence: TGTGCCAGCAGCTTAGCGATGGCAGGGCTATACAATGAGCAGTTCTTC. Full variable domain (outside the CDR3, taken from reference TRBV7-9 and TRBJ2-1): DTGVSQNPRHKITKRGQNVTFRCDPISEHNRLYWYRQTLGQGPEFLTYFQNEAQLEKSRLLSDRFSAERPKGSFSTLEIQRTEQGDSAMYLCASSLAMAGLYNEQFFGPGTRLTVL.